This TCR beta chain originates from a study of identical twins. Study findings and constraints: Conclusions leaned on cross-sectional statistical analysis and did not track the same donors over time.

Trimming at V came to 6 bases and at J to 11 bases, leaving 23 bases not matched to a gene. Germline V gene sequence: CDR1 DFQATT, CDR2 SNEGSKA (reference sequence). The CDR3 spans 17 residues. A universal primer site was added by template switching, and unique molecular identifiers were carried by the cDNA. TCRdb analysed the 5' RACE reads with MiXCR anew, one entry per CDR3 protein. The table lists 1.5 million to 2 million distinct CDR3 sequences, around a third of them singletons. This clonotype was seen just once. Its antigen is not identified. This chain joins TRBV20-1 and TRBJ2-5, with 11 bases matching TRBD2. Sequencing used cord blood. This TCR was recovered from a newborn girl in good health. CDR3 loop: CSAPFLYSGRVSNEQYF. The CDR3 DNA follows: TGCAGTGCACCCTTCCTTTATAGCGGGAGGGTGTCCAATGAGCAGTACTTC.